The 17 T cell receptor beta chains given below trace back to one sample, sequenced in a study of T cells in Graves' hyperthyroidism and ophthalmopathy. Amplification of TCR beta CDR3 regions used RNA as the template. The study used the HTBI primer set for a first-round RT-PCR of the TCR CDR3. TCRdb re-derived calls from the multiplex PCR reads in MiXCR, one entry per CDR3 protein. Of over 350,000 distinct CDR3 sequences listed, roughly 14% were seen once; the top ten hold about 12%. The sample comprised blood. The receptors were gathered from a man aged 18 to 29 with Graves' ophthalmopathy.

In this sample, this clonotype turned up many times. V usage is TRBV3-1 and J usage is TRBJ2-2; D unclear. In germline, CDR1 is LGHDT, CDR2 YNNKEL (reference sequence). The V end was cut by 3 bases, the J end by 3 bases, with 5 bases between. The CDR3 length is 13 residues. CDR3 protein: CASSQTYTGELFF. CDR3 nucleotide sequence: TGTGCCAGCAGCCAGACTTACACCGGGGAGCTGTTTTTT.

In this sample, this clonotype turned up a few times. This chain joins TRBV4-1 and TRBJ2-3; 7 nucleotides match TRBD2. The CDR3 loop spans 16 amino acids. Germline V gene sequence: CDR1 MGHRA, CDR2 YSYEKL. With 0 bases clipped from V and 6 bases from J, the junction kept 9 bases outside the gene matches. The CDR3 loop reads CASSQESSGATDTQYF. DNA of the CDR3: TGCGCCAGCAGCCAAGAAAGCAGCGGGGCGACCGATACGCAGTATTTT.

This clonotype occurred many times. This chain uses TRBV6-1 with TRBJ1-4, with a possible D match to TRBD1 (6 bases). Trimming stripped 8 bases from V and 8 bases from J, with 15 bases between. Per germline, CDR1 MNHNS and CDR2 SASEGT. The CDR3 runs 13 residues. CDR3 sequence: CASRDIRNEKLFF. CDR3 nucleotide sequence: TGTGCCAGCCGGGACATTAGAAACGAAAAACTGTTTTTT.

For this clonotype: One junction end disagrees with the germline gene, perhaps due to a read error. V gene TRBV7-7 combines with J gene TRBJ2-2; D could derive from TRBD1 or TRBD2 (6 bases each). Germline values: CDR1 SSHAT, CDR2 FNYEAQ (reference sequence). This CDR3 contains 15 residues. DNA for the CDR3: TGTGCTAGCAGCTTAGTCCCGGGGGCCGGTGGGGAGCTGTTTTTT. It yields the protein CASSLVPGAGGELFF.

V gene TRBV6-1 combines with J gene TRBJ2-3; no firm D call. The germline V gene encodes CDR1 MNHNS and CDR2 SASEGT. The CDR3 runs to 13 residues. V lost 6 bases, J lost 4 bases, and 11 bases lay in between. In DNA, the CDR3 is TGTGCCAGCAGCTCAACGGCGGCAGATACGCAGTATTTT. It specifies CASSSTAADTQYF.

As regards this clonotype: A clone one base away is much larger, so this may be a read error. The rearrangement uses TRBV2 and TRBJ2-7; 7 nucleotides align to TRBD1. CDR3 length: 14 residues. The junction had 9 bases not matched to a gene; V was cut back by 4 bases and J by 6 bases. Germline V gene sequence: CDR1 SNHLY, CDR2 FYNNEI. The CDR3 sequence: CASSGDRESAEQYF. For the CDR3, the DNA is TGTGCCAGCAGTGGAGACAGGGAATCCGCCGAGCAGTACTTC.

This clonotype was observed many times. The rearrangement joins TRBV2 to TRBJ1-1, with TRBD1 as a possible D gene (6 bases). The germline gives CDR1 SNHLY, CDR2 FYNNEI. V gave up 1 base and J gave up 7 bases, with 13 bases separating them. The CDR3 is made up of 14 amino acids. The CDR3 nucleotides are TGTGCCAGCAGTGAAGTACAGGGATTCGGTGAAGCTTTCTTT. As protein: CASSEVQGFGEAFF.

This clonotype appeared many times. This chain uses TRBV30 with TRBJ2-7, with D possibly being TRBD2 (6 bases). The V end lost 3 bases, the J end lost 5 bases, and 14 bases lay between the germline ends. Germline V gives CDR1 GTSNPN, CDR2 SVGIG (reference sequence). This CDR3 is built from 13 residues. The CDR3 sequence is CAWRGGGPHEQYF. In DNA form, the CDR3 reads TGTGCCTGGAGGGGAGGAGGGCCCCACGAGCAGTACTTC.

This clonotype was found many times. The gene calls are TRBV29-1 and TRBJ2-3, with 8 bases that match TRBD1. This CDR3 is 12 amino acids long. Germline V gene sequence: CDR1 SQVTM, CDR2 ANQGSEA. V lost 6 bases to trimming and J lost 7 bases; unmatched junction nucleotides: 6. The CDR3 protein is CSVTRQGNTQYF. The CDR3 DNA sequence: TGCAGCGTAACTCGACAGGGGAATACGCAGTATTTT.

Remarks on this clonotype: Given a much more abundant clone one base away, this may be a read error. The V gene is TRBV2, the J gene TRBJ2-2, with a weak D call TRBD1 (5 bases). Germline-derived CDR1 and CDR2 are SNHLY and FYNNEI. Trimming pared 6 bases from V and 5 bases from J, leaving 10 bases between. This CDR3 contains 13 residues. CDR3 loop: CASRVQETGELFF. The CDR3, as DNA: TGTGCCAGCAGGGTACAGGAGACCGGGGAGCTGTTTTTT. Based on the CDR3 plus reference TRBV2 and TRBJ2-2, the full variable domain is EPEVTQTPSHQVTQMGQEVILRCVPISNHLYFYWYRQILGQKVEFLVSFYNNEISEKSEIFDDQFSVERPDGSNFTLKIRSTKLEDSAMYFCASRVQETGELFFGEGSRLTVL.

This clonotype has at least ten counts. The rearrangement uses TRBV7-6 and TRBJ2-7; TRBD1 aligns across 10 bases. This CDR3 has 16 amino acids. V lost 0 bases and J lost 4; bases outside the gene matches: 6. CDR1 and CDR2 from the germline V gene are SGHVS and FNYEAQ. CDR3 protein: CASSLASGTGVYEQYF. Here the CDR3 DNA reads TGTGCCAGCAGCTTAGCGTCCGGGACAGGGGTTTACGAGCAGTACTTC.

This clonotype came up many times. The CDR3 DNA follows: TGTGCCAGCATCCCTCAAACCCCCCTAGATACGCAGTATTTT. Its translation is CASIPQTPLDTQYF. This chain uses TRBV2 with TRBJ2-3; D is ambiguous. In germline, CDR1 is SNHLY, CDR2 FYNNEI. Trimming stripped 7 bases from V and 5 bases from J, with 16 bases between. The CDR3 totals 14 residues. The full variable domain, with the rest looked up from reference TRBV2 and TRBJ2-3, is EPEVTQTPSHQVTQMGQEVILRCVPISNHLYFYWYRQILGQKVEFLVSFYNNEISEKSEIFDDQFSVERPDGSNFTLKIRSTKLEDSAMYFCASIPQTPLDTQYFGPGTRLTVL.

This clonotype was counted many times. The V and J genes are TRBV5-1 and TRBJ1-2, with a weak D call TRBD1 (5 bases). Germline CDR1 SGHRS, CDR2 YFSETQ. The length of the CDR3 is 13 residues. Trimming removed 3 bases at V and 5 bases at J, with 11 bases between. Written as DNA, the CDR3 is TGCGCCAGCAGCTCGCAGGGAGGTTATGGCTACACCTTC. Protein: CASSSQGGYGYTF.

This clonotype was recorded many times. V gene TRBV20-1 combines with J gene TRBJ2-7, with TRBD1 identical over 7 bases. The V gene end was trimmed by 6 bases and the J gene end by 2 bases; junction bases not matched to a gene: 7. The germline gives CDR1 DFQATT, CDR2 SNEGSKA (reference sequence). This CDR3 comprises 13 residues. The CDR3 loop is CSAPKGTAYEQYF. For the CDR3, the DNA is TGCAGTGCCCCGAAAGGGACAGCCTACGAGCAGTACTTC.

The chain combines TRBV27 with TRBJ2-3; D remains ambiguous. The germline V and J ends were trimmed by 0 bases and 6 bases, with 7 bases remaining between them. The germline gives CDR1 MNHEY, CDR2 SMNVEV (reference sequence). The CDR3 runs 13 residues. CDR3 sequence: CASSLSPWDTQYF. The CDR3, as DNA: TGTGCCAGCAGTTTATCCCCCTGGGATACGCAGTATTTT.

This clonotype was observed at least ten times. This sequence joins TRBV6-1 and TRBJ2-5; 7 nucleotides agree with TRBD1. The CDR3 runs to 14 residues. The germline V gene has CDR1 MNHNS and CDR2 SASEGT. J was trimmed by 2 bases and V by 4 bases; bases with no gene match: 4. As DNA, the CDR3 is TGTGCCAGCAGTGCCCGGGACAGACAAGAGACCCAGTACTTC. This codes for CASSARDRQETQYF.

In its sample, this clonotype was seen many times. V and J are TRBV6-1 and TRBJ2-7; D possibly corresponds to TRBD2 (5 bases). The CDR3 has 15 amino acids. Trimming shortened V by 7 bases and J by 3 bases, and 19 bases separated the two germline ends. CDR1 and CDR2 from the germline V gene are MNHNS and SASEGT. The CDR3 DNA follows: TGTGCCAGCAACGTTGACACAGCGGATAACTACGAGCAGTACTTC. Its translation is CASNVDTADNYEQYF.